This is a list of T cell receptor beta chains from one sample in a study of Ad26.COV2.S vaccination and SARS-CoV-2 variants. Generated by immunoSEQ multiplex PCR, the TCRdb table keeps only in-frame clones and is missing some. Of 450,000 to 550,000 clones listed, roughly 89% are singletons. The source was peripheral blood, collected in a trial of Ad26.COV2.S vaccine versus placebo. The receptors here all came from a person between 18 and 59 years old who received the Ad26.COV2.S COVID-19 vaccine or a placebo. Each CDR3 is given with its conserved first and last residue. Each record gives: CDR3 protein, CDR3 DNA, D gene, clone size, CDR3 length, V gene, J gene. A D gene is named only where the DNA matches it firmly. Only part of the rows carry a size: once, few, many, or a class if the clone is expanded.

CDR3 protein: CASREGSKTQYF
CDR3 DNA: TGTGCCAGCAGGGAAGGTTCGAAGACCCAGTACTTC
D gene: NA
clone size: few
CDR3 length: 12
V gene: TRBV6-1
J gene: TRBJ2-5

CDR3 protein: CASSQPGRGQEAFF
CDR3 DNA: TGCGCCAGCAGCCAGCCTGGAAGAGGACAGGAAGCTTTCTTT
D gene: NA
clone size: NA
CDR3 length: 14
V gene: TRBV4-1
J gene: TRBJ1-1

CDR3 protein: CASSYNRNTEAFF
CDR3 DNA: TGTGCCAGCAGTTACAACAGGAACACTGAAGCTTTCTTT
D gene: NA
clone size: once
CDR3 length: 13
V gene: TRBV6-5
J gene: TRBJ1-1

CDR3 protein: CASSMHSVPEAFF
CDR3 DNA: TGTGCCAGTAGTATGCACTCGGTACCTGAAGCTTTCTTT
D gene: NA
clone size: NA
CDR3 length: 13
V gene: TRBV19
J gene: TRBJ1-1

CDR3 protein: CACYVGQRPSTGELFF
CDR3 DNA: TGTGCGTGTTATGTCGGACAGCGTCCCAGCACCGGGGAGCTGTTTTTT
D gene: NA
clone size: NA
CDR3 length: 16
V gene: TRBV30
J gene: TRBJ2-2

CDR3 protein: CATSDSDRGLSYNEQFF
CDR3 DNA: TGTGCCACCAGTGACTCGGACAGAGGGCTCTCCTACAATGAGCAGTTCTTC
D gene: NA
clone size: NA
CDR3 length: 17
V gene: TRBV24-1
J gene: TRBJ2-1

CDR3 protein: CATSGPGRGYNEQFF
CDR3 DNA: TGTGCCACCAGTGGGCCGGGACGGGGCTACAATGAGCAGTTCTTC
D gene: NA
clone size: NA
CDR3 length: 15
V gene: TRBV24-1
J gene: TRBJ2-1

CDR3 protein: CASRTTKAGATNEKLFF
CDR3 DNA: TGTGCCAGCAGGACCACCAAAGCGGGCGCAACTAATGAAAAACTGTTTTTT
D gene: NA
clone size: NA
CDR3 length: 17
V gene: TRBV5-6
J gene: TRBJ1-4

CDR3 protein: CASSSNFVGLGLETQYF
CDR3 DNA: TGTGCCAGCAGCTCGAACTTCGTAGGACTAGGTTTGGAGACCCAGTACTTC
D gene: TRBD2
clone size: NA
CDR3 length: 17
V gene: TRBV7-2
J gene: TRBJ2-5

CDR3 protein: CASSPRQVNTEAFF
CDR3 DNA: TGTGCCAGCAGCCCCCGCCAAGTGAACACTGAAGCTTTCTTT
D gene: NA
clone size: NA
CDR3 length: 14
V gene: TRBV9
J gene: TRBJ1-1

CDR3 protein: CATSTDLIPGEKLFF
CDR3 DNA: TGTGCCACCAGCACGGACCTAATACCGGGGGAAAAACTGTTTTTT
D gene: NA
clone size: many
CDR3 length: 15
V gene: TRBV15
J gene: TRBJ1-4